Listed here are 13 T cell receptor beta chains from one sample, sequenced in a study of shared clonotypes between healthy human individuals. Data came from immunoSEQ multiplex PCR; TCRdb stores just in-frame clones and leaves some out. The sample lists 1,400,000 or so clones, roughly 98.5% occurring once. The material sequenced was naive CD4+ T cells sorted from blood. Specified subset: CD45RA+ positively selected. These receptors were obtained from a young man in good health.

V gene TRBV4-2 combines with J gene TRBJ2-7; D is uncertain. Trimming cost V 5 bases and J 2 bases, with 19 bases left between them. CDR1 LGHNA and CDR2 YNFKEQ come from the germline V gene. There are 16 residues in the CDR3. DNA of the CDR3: TGTGCCAGCAGCGAAACCAATAGCCAAATCCCCTACGAGCAGTACTTC. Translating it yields CASSETNSQIPYEQYF.

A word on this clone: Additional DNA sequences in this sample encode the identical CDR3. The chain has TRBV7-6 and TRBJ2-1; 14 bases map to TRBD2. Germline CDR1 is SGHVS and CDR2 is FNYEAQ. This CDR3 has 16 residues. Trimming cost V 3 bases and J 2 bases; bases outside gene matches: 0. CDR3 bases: TGTGCCAGCAGCTTGACTAGCGGGAGGGCCTACAATGAGCAGTTCTTC. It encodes CASSLTSGRAYNEQFF.

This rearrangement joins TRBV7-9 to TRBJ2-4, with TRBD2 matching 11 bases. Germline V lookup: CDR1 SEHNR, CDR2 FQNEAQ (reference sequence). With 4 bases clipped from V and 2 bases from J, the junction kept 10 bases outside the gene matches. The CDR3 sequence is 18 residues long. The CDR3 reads CASSSIAGLAATKNIQYF. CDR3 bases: TGTGCCAGCAGCTCGATTGCGGGACTAGCGGCCACCAAAAACATTCAGTACTTC.

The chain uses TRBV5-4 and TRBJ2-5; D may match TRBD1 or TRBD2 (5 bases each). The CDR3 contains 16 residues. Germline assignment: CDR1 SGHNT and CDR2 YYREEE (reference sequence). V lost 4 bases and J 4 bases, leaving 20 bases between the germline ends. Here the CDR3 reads CASSPRLFGAVETQYF. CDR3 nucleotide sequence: TGTGCCAGCAGCCCAAGGCTCTTCGGGGCCGTAGAGACCCAGTACTTC.

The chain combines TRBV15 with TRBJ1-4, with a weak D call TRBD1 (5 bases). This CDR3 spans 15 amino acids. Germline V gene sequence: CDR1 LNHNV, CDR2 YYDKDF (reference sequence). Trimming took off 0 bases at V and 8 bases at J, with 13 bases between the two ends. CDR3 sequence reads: CATSRDWQGREKLFF. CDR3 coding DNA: TGTGCCACCAGCAGAGACTGGCAGGGTAGGGAAAAACTGTTTTTT.

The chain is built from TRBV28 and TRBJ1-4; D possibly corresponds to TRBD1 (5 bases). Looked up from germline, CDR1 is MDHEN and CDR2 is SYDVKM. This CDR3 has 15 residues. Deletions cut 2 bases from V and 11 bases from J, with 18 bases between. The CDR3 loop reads CASSLMGTSSGKLFF. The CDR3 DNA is TGTGCCAGCAGTTTAATGGGGACGTCCTCGGGGAAACTGTTTTTT.

The CDR3 sequence: CASSSAGTAGTDTQYF. DNA for the CDR3: TGCGCCAGCAGTTCTGCCGGGACAGCGGGCACAGATACGCAGTATTTT. J is TRBJ2-3 and V is TRBV5-1; 7 bases map to TRBD1. The germline V gene has CDR1 SGHRS and CDR2 YFSETQ. The CDR3 has 16 residues. The J segment lost 1 base and the V segment lost 5 bases, leaving 10 bases of the junction unmatched.

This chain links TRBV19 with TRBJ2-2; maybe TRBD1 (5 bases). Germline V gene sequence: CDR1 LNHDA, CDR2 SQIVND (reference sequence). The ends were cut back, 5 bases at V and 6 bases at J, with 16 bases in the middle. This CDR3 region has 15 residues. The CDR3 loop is CASSPDTSIPGELFF. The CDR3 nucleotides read TGTGCCAGTAGTCCGGACACGAGCATACCCGGGGAGCTGTTTTTT.

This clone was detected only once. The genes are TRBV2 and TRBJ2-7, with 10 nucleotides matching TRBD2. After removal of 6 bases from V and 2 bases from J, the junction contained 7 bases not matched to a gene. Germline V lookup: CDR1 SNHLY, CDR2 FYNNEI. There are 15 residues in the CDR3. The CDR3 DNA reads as TGTGCCAGCAGATCTGGACTAGCGGACACCTACGAGCAGTACTTC. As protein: CASRSGLADTYEQYF.

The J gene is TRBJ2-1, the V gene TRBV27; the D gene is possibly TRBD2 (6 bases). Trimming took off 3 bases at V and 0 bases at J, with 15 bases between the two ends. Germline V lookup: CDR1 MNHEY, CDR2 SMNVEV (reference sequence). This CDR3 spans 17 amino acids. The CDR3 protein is CASSLSMRGGSYNEQFF. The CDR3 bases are TGTGCCAGCAGTTTGTCAATGAGGGGAGGCTCCTACAATGAGCAGTTCTTC.

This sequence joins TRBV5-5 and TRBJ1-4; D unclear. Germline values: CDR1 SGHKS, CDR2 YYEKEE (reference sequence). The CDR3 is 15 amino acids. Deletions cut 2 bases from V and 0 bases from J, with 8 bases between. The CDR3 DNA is TGTGCCAGCAGCTTATGGGCGACAACTAATGAAAAACTGTTTTTT. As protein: CASSLWATTNEKLFF.

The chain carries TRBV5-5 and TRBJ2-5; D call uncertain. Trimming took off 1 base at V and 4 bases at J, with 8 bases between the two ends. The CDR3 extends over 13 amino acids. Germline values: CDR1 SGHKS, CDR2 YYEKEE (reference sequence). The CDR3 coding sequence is TGTGCCAGCAGCTTGATGGGGTTAGAGACCCAGTACTTC. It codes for CASSLMGLETQYF.

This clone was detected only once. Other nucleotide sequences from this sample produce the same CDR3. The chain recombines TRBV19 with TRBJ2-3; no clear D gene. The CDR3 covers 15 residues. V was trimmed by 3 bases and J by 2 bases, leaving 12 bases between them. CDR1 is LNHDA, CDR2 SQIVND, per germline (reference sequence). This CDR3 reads CASSMSLPYTDTQYF. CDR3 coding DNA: TGTGCCAGTAGTATGTCCCTGCCCTACACAGATACGCAGTATTTT.